This entry lists 22 T cell receptor beta chains sequenced from one sample in a study of cytomegalovirus exposure and HLA in healthy donors. With 60 Vbeta and 13 Jbeta primers, the PCR was carried out. The method was immunoSEQ multiplex PCR; TCRdb's version includes in-frame clones alone and lacks a portion of them. The profile shows about 130,000 clones, roughly 77% of them singletons. What was sequenced was PBMCs. These receptors originate from a man aged 25-45 years in good health and CMV-seronegative.

The J gene is TRBJ2-7, the V gene TRBV4-1; 9 positions match TRBD1. V lost 11 bases and J lost 5; bases outside the gene matches: 7. Germline values: CDR1 MGHRA, CDR2 YSYEKL. The CDR3 has 12 residues. The CDR3 spells CAVGTGSHEQYF. CDR3 DNA: TGCGCCGTCGGGACAGGGTCCCACGAGCAGTACTTC.

The chain employs TRBV4-1 and TRBJ2-7; 8 bases fit TRBD2. With V trimmed by 6 bases and J by 3 bases, 7 bases remained unmatched. Germline V gives CDR1 MGHRA, CDR2 YSYEKL. The CDR3 runs 14 residues. In nucleotides, the CDR3 is TGCGCCAGCAGTTTACGGGGGGGCGGCTACGAGCAGTACTTC. Protein sequence: CASSLRGGGYEQYF.

The chain uses TRBV5-4 and TRBJ2-5; 11 nucleotides match TRBD2. Germline V lookup: CDR1 SGHNT, CDR2 YYREEE (reference sequence). The CDR3 has 16 amino acids. V lost 3 bases to trimming and J lost 4 bases; unmatched junction nucleotides: 8. The CDR3 coding sequence is TGTGCCAGCAGCTCACGACCTCTAGCGGGGGGAGAGACCCAGTACTTC. This encodes CASSSRPLAGGETQYF.

The CDR3 region has the DNA TGTGCCAGCAGTTACTCGTATACTGCCACTGAAGCTTTCTTT. As protein: CASSYSYTATEAFF. The rearrangement links TRBV6-5 to TRBJ1-1; D uncertain. With 0 bases removed from V and 4 bases from J, the gap between germline ends came to 9 bases. The length of the CDR3 is 14 residues. The germline V gene has CDR1 MNHEY and CDR2 SVGAGI.

The rearrangement links TRBV19 to TRBJ1-2; 7 bases are shared with TRBD1. Germline CDR1 and CDR2: LNHDA and SQIVND (reference sequence). Trimming took 5 bases from V and 4 from J; bases not matched to a gene: 4. The CDR3 contains 13 residues. The CDR3 sequence is CASSDRALYGYTF. In nucleotides, the CDR3 is TGTGCCAGTAGTGACAGGGCTCTCTATGGCTACACCTTC.

The chain carries TRBV7-9 and TRBJ2-1; 9 bases are shared with TRBD1. This CDR3 has 15 amino acids. The trim removed 3 bases at V and 9 bases at J, leaving 9 bases unmatched. CDR1 is SEHNR and CDR2 is FQNEAQ in the germline V gene (reference sequence). The CDR3 DNA reads as TGTGCCAGCAGCTTGTGGACAGGGGCCTTTGCTGAGCAGTTCTTC. Protein sequence: CASSLWTGAFAEQFF. Full variable domain (outside the CDR3, taken from reference TRBV7-9 and TRBJ2-1): DTGVSQNPRHKITKRGQNVTFRCDPISEHNRLYWYRQTLGQGPEFLTYFQNEAQLEKSRLLSDRFSAERPKGSFSTLEIQRTEQGDSAMYLCASSLWTGAFAEQFFGPGTRLTVL.

This sequence joins TRBV14 and TRBJ2-7; 8 bases match TRBD1. Trimming took 2 bases from V and 0 from J; bases not matched to a gene: 6. CDR1 and CDR2 (germline): SGHDN, FVKESK. The CDR3 is 16 residues long. The CDR3 loop is CASSQWDRSTSYEQYF. DNA for the CDR3: TGTGCCAGCAGCCAATGGGACAGGTCAACCTCCTACGAGCAGTACTTC.

The chain is built from TRBV25-1 and TRBJ1-2; TRBD1 matches 9 bases. Germline V lookup: CDR1 MGHDK, CDR2 SYGVNS. Trimming removed 7 bases from V and 2 bases from J; junction bases left unmatched: 2. The CDR3 runs 13 residues. For the CDR3, the DNA is TGTGCCAGCAAACAGGGGGCAAACTATGGCTACACCTTC. Its protein product is CASKQGANYGYTF.

V is TRBV25-1 and J is TRBJ2-1; 8 nucleotides agree with TRBD2. J gave up 4 bases and V 3 bases, and 5 bases lay outside the gene matches. Germline V gives CDR1 MGHDK, CDR2 SYGVNS. This CDR3 region has 15 residues. The CDR3 loop is CASSESGRFYNEQFF. In DNA, the CDR3 is TGTGCCAGCAGTGAGAGCGGGAGATTTTACAATGAGCAGTTCTTC.

V gene TRBV29-1 combines with J gene TRBJ2-2, with TRBD2 matching over 7 bases. Trimming took 6 bases from V and 3 from J; bases not matched to a gene: 10. The CDR3 spans 15 residues. Per germline, CDR1 SQVTM and CDR2 ANQGSEA. The CDR3 nucleotides are TGCAGCGTCCCCTTCGGGGGGAGTCACACCGGGGAGCTGTTTTTT. This codes for CSVPFGGSHTGELFF.

The J gene is TRBJ1-1, the V gene TRBV7-9; D unresolved. Trimming took 5 bases from V and 0 from J, leaving 16 bases between them. The CDR3 sequence is 16 residues long. CDR1 is SEHNR, CDR2 FQNEAQ, per germline (reference sequence). The CDR3, as DNA: TGTGCCAGCAGCCTCGGGGAGGGATACATGAACACTGAAGCTTTCTTT. This encodes CASSLGEGYMNTEAFF.

The chain recombines TRBV27 with TRBJ1-2, with D perhaps TRBD1 (5 bases). Trimming left V 3 bases short and J 4 bases short, with 12 bases between. This CDR3 has 14 residues. Germline CDR1 and CDR2: MNHEY and SMNVEV (reference sequence). The CDR3 region has the DNA TGTGCCAGCAGTTTGGCCAGGGACTCCTATGGCTACACCTTC. Translated, it gives CASSLARDSYGYTF.

The chain recombines TRBV13 with TRBJ2-2; D is uncertain. With 2 bases removed from V and 3 bases from J, the gap between germline ends came to 4 bases. The CDR3 is 13 residues long. CDR1 is PRHDT, CDR2 FYEKMQ, per germline (reference sequence). The CDR3 here is CASSLTDTGELFF. CDR3 DNA: TGTGCCAGCAGCTTAACGGACACCGGGGAGCTGTTTTTT.

This rearrangement joins TRBV2 to TRBJ2-3, with 9 bases aligning to TRBD1. The CDR3 contains 15 residues. The V and J ends lost 5 bases and 5 bases, in that order; junction bases with no gene match: 8. CDR1 is SNHLY and CDR2 is FYNNEI in the germline V gene. The CDR3 DNA reads TGTGCCAGCAGTCGACAGGGGGTTAGAAGAGATACGCAGTATTTT. Translation gives CASSRQGVRRDTQYF.

V usage is TRBV2 and J usage is TRBJ2-3, with D unresolved. The CDR3 totals 12 residues. Trimming stripped 6 bases from V and 3 bases from J, with 7 bases between. Germline V lookup: CDR1 SNHLY, CDR2 FYNNEI. CDR3 DNA: TGTGCCAGCAGGTTTGAGACAGATACGCAGTATTTT. Translation: CASRFETDTQYF. The full variable domain, completed using reference TRBV2 and TRBJ2-3, is EPEVTQTPSHQVTQMGQEVILRCVPISNHLYFYWYRQILGQKVEFLVSFYNNEISEKSEIFDDQFSVERPDGSNFTLKIRSTKLEDSAMYFCASRFETDTQYFGPGTRLTVL.

This sequence joins TRBV28 and TRBJ2-4; perhaps TRBD2 as D (6 bases). The CDR3 is made up of 16 amino acids. The germline gives CDR1 MDHEN, CDR2 SYDVKM. V gave up 5 bases and J gave up 0 bases, with 14 bases separating them. The CDR3 reads CASSTRDGRAKNIQYF. CDR3 sequence (DNA): TGTGCCAGCAGTACAAGGGACGGGAGAGCCAAAAACATTCAGTACTTC.

The chain joins TRBV19 to TRBJ1-5; possibly TRBD1 for D (5 bases). CDR1 LNHDA and CDR2 SQIVND come from the germline V gene (reference sequence). With 3 bases removed from V and 0 bases from J, the gap between germline ends came to 12 bases. The CDR3 has 16 amino acids. Here the CDR3 DNA reads TGTGCCAGTAGTATCTTTTACGGGGGTAGCAATCAGCCCCAGCATTTT. It encodes CASSIFYGGSNQPQHF.

The V gene is TRBV19, the J gene TRBJ2-7; TRBD1 aligns across 7 bases. The V gene end was trimmed by 6 bases and the J gene end by 5 bases; junction bases not matched to a gene: 13. In germline, CDR1 is LNHDA, CDR2 SQIVND (reference sequence). The CDR3 is 15 residues long. The CDR3 bases are TGTGCCAGTAGCGCCCCCACCGGGACAGCCCACGAGCAGTACTTC. Translated, it gives CASSAPTGTAHEQYF. Using reference TRBV19 and TRBJ2-7 for the parts outside the CDR3, the full variable domain is DGGITQSPKYLFRKEGQNVTLSCEQNLNHDAMYWYRQDPGQGLRLIYYSQIVNDFQKGDIAEGYSVSREKKESFPLTVTSAQKNPTAFYLCASSAPTGTAHEQYFGPGTRLTVT.

V gene TRBV5-4 combines with J gene TRBJ1-1, with 9 bases that match TRBD1. The length of the CDR3 is 14 residues. Trimming took 4 bases from V and 7 from J; bases not matched to a gene: 8. In germline, CDR1 is SGHNT, CDR2 YYREEE (reference sequence). CDR3: CASSEGQGRVEAFF. CDR3 DNA sequence: TGTGCCAGCAGCGAAGGACAGGGGAGGGTTGAAGCTTTCTTT.

This clone has only one observation. The chain links TRBV19 to TRBJ1-4; no clear D. Trimming pared 4 bases from V and 1 base from J, leaving 13 bases between. This CDR3 has 16 residues. CDR1 LNHDA and CDR2 SQIVND come from the germline V gene (reference sequence). CDR3 sequence: CASSRPTGLTNEKLFF. In DNA form, the CDR3 reads TGTGCCAGTAGTAGACCGACGGGTTTAACTAATGAAAAACTGTTTTTT.

This clone was found once. The rearrangement links TRBV11-2 to TRBJ2-7, with TRBD1 matching over 10 bases. This CDR3 region has 13 residues. Per germline, CDR1 SGHAT and CDR2 FQNNGV. Trimming cost V 6 bases and J 4 bases; bases outside gene matches: 3. The CDR3 coding sequence is TGTGCCAGCAGTGCGGGACAGGGGTACGAGCAGTACTTC. Translated: CASSAGQGYEQYF.

This chain links TRBV6-1 with TRBJ2-7, with 7 bases fitting TRBD2. This CDR3 comprises 15 residues. Trimming took 2 bases from V and 0 from J; bases not matched to a gene: 4. Germline CDR1 and CDR2: MNHNS and SASEGT. The CDR3 DNA is TGTGCCAGCAGTGAATTCGGGGGGAGCTCCTACGAGCAGTACTTC. The encoded protein is CASSEFGGSSYEQYF.